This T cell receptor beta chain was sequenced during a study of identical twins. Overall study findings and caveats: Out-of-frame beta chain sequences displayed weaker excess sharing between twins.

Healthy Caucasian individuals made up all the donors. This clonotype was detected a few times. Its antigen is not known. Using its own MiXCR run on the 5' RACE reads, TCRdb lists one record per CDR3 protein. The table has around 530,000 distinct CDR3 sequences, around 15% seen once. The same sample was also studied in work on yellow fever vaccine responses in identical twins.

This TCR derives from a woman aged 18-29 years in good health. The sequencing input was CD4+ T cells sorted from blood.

CDR3 loop: CASSDYSGRADTQYF. CDR3 bases: TGTGCCAGCAGTGACTATAGCGGGAGGGCAGATACGCAGTATTTT. The genes are TRBV2 and TRBJ2-3; 11 nucleotides match TRBD2. This CDR3 is 15 amino acids long. The V segment lost 3 bases and the J segment 4 bases; nucleotides outside the gene matches: 3. Germline V gene lookup returns CDR1 SNHLY and CDR2 FYNNEI.